These 25 T cell receptor beta chains were sequenced from one sample in a study of blood T cell repertoires in COVID-19. Repertoires were generated with immunoSEQ multiplex PCR, while TCRdb's copy carries only in-frame clones and drops some. The sample contains about 64,000 clones, approximately 90% of which appear only once. Sequenced: peripheral blood. These receptors were taken from an older man with acute or convalescent COVID-19.

Concerning this clone: This same CDR3 is encoded by further DNA sequences in the sample. The rearrangement joins TRBV6-5 to TRBJ2-5, with TRBD1 as a possible D gene (6 bases). The CDR3 spans 14 residues. CDR1 and CDR2 (germline): MNHEY, SVGAGI. The V gene lost 0 bases and the J gene lost 1 base, with 6 bases spanning the gap. CDR3 amino acids: CASSYSGAQETQYF. CDR3 sequence (DNA): TGTGCCAGCAGTTACTCGGGGGCCCAAGAGACCCAGTACTTC.

The chain joins TRBV7-2 to TRBJ2-5; TRBD2 aligns across 9 bases. This CDR3 comprises 17 residues. V shed 1 base, J shed 5 bases, and the junction held 11 bases outside the gene matches. From germline, CDR1 is SGHTA and CDR2 FQGNSA. CDR3 region: CASSLGGTAGGAETQYF. CDR3 bases: TGTGCCAGCAGCTTAGGGGGTACAGCGGGGGGCGCGGAGACCCAGTACTTC.

This chain connects TRBV5-6 to TRBJ2-1, with D perhaps TRBD2 (6 bases). Between the trimmed V and J ends, which lost 4 bases and 9 bases, there was a span of 20 bases. Looked up from germline, CDR1 is SGHDT and CDR2 is YYEEEE. This CDR3 region has 15 residues. The CDR3: CASSPSGLRPGEQFF. The CDR3, as DNA: TGTGCCAGCAGCCCGAGCGGGCTCCGCCCCGGTGAGCAGTTCTTC.

A few counts support this clone. The chain carries TRBV4-2 and TRBJ2-7; 7 positions match TRBD2. The CDR3 contains 13 residues. Germline CDR1 reads LGHNA; CDR2 reads YNFKEQ. Unmatched junction bases numbered 1, after V lost 1 base and J lost 4 bases. The CDR3: CASSQGGGYEQYF. CDR3 sequence (DNA): TGTGCCAGCAGCCAAGGGGGGGGGTACGAGCAGTACTTC.

V and J are TRBV3-1 (or the pseudogene TRBV3-2) and TRBJ2-4; perhaps TRBD2 as D (7 bases). Per the germline V gene, CDR1 is LGHDT and CDR2 is YNNKEL (reference sequence). Trimming removed 3 bases at V and 0 bases at J, with 18 bases between. CDR3 length: 18 residues. CDR3 sequence reads: CASSHHLSGGLAKNIQYF. DNA of the CDR3: TGTGCCAGCAGCCATCACCTGTCGGGGGGCCTAGCCAAAAACATTCAGTACTTC.

This clone was recorded only once. The chain recombines TRBV24-1 with TRBJ2-1; D may be TRBD2 (5 bases). The germline CDR1 and CDR2 sequences are KGHDR and SFDVKD. Trimming took off 3 bases at V and 5 bases at J, with 16 bases between the two ends. The CDR3 covers 16 residues. The CDR3 DNA is TGTGCCACCAGTGATCTACACTCGACTAAAAACAATGAGCAGTTCTTC. Its translation is CATSDLHSTKNNEQFF.

V and J are TRBV24-1 and TRBJ2-7, with 11 bases lining up with TRBD1. The germline gives CDR1 KGHDR, CDR2 SFDVKD. The CDR3 length is 16 residues. The V and J ends lost 3 bases and 2 bases, in that order; junction bases with no gene match: 5. The CDR3 DNA follows: TGTGCCACCAGTGATCCTCGGGACAGGGGGGCCTACGAGCAGTACTTC. Its protein product is CATSDPRDRGAYEQYF.

The V gene is TRBV25-1, the J gene TRBJ2-7; D not resolved. This CDR3 has 13 residues. Per the germline V gene, CDR1 is MGHDK and CDR2 is SYGVNS. V was trimmed by 7 bases and J by 0 bases, leaving 10 bases between them. CDR3 loop: CASMPASSYEQYF. The CDR3 region has the DNA TGTGCCAGCATGCCAGCTAGCTCCTACGAGCAGTACTTC.

The chain has TRBV28 and TRBJ1-1, with 7 bases aligning to TRBD1. The CDR3 consists of 13 residues. Germline V gene lookup returns CDR1 MDHEN and CDR2 SYDVKM. J lost 11 bases, V lost 6 bases, and 12 bases had no gene match. CDR3: CASSLNRGWEAFF. The CDR3 coding sequence is TGTGCCAGCAGCCTTAACAGGGGTTGGGAGGCTTTCTTT.

This chain connects TRBV28 to TRBJ2-7; 10 bases match TRBD1. Germline V gene lookup returns CDR1 MDHEN and CDR2 SYDVKM. This CDR3 spans 15 amino acids. V shed 3 bases and J 2 bases; nucleotides not matched to a gene: 4. The CDR3 spells CASSFSGTGAYEQYF. In DNA, the CDR3 is TGTGCCAGCAGTTTCTCTGGGACAGGGGCCTACGAGCAGTACTTC.

The chain has TRBV3-1 (or the pseudogene TRBV3-2) and TRBJ2-5; 8 positions match TRBD2. The V gene's germline CDR1 is LGHDT and CDR2 YNNKEL (reference sequence). CDR3 length: 16 residues. Trimming removed 4 bases from V and 5 bases from J; junction bases left unmatched: 12. The CDR3 bases are TGTGCCAGCAGCCCGCGGGATAGCGGGGTCAAGGAGACCCAGTACTTC. This codes for CASSPRDSGVKETQYF.

The chain combines TRBV6-5 with TRBJ2-2; TRBD2 aligns across 7 bases. This CDR3 is built from 15 residues. Germline V gene lookup returns CDR1 MNHEY and CDR2 SVGAGI. V lost 5 bases to trimming and J lost 7 bases; unmatched junction nucleotides: 10. DNA of the CDR3: TGTGCCAGCAGTAAGCGGGGACGGTCAGGCGGGGAGCTGTTTTTT. Translated: CASSKRGRSGGELFF.

The J gene is TRBJ2-7, the V gene TRBV29-1, with D possibly TRBD1 on 7 matching bases. This CDR3 comprises 13 residues. The V and J ends lost 6 bases and 5 bases respectively, with 17 bases between them. Germline CDR1 and CDR2: SQVTM and ANQGSEA. In DNA form, the CDR3 reads TGCAGCGTCGACAAGTCAGGGGGGCACGAGCAGTACTTC. It specifies CSVDKSGGHEQYF.

V and J are TRBV19 and TRBJ1-6; D remains ambiguous. The germline gives CDR1 LNHDA, CDR2 SQIVND (reference sequence). The CDR3 is 13 residues long. With 6 bases removed from V and 9 bases from J, the gap between germline ends came to 12 bases. CDR3 residues: CASSPGGSSPLHF. CDR3 in DNA: TGTGCCAGTAGCCCGGGAGGAAGTTCACCCCTCCACTTT.

The chain is built from TRBV18 and TRBJ1-5, with D uncertain. Trimming took 1 base from V and 1 from J, leaving 8 bases between them. The CDR3 runs to 15 residues. Germline CDR1 KGHSH, CDR2 LQKENI. This chain's CDR3 is CASSPLGGSNQPQHF. In DNA form, the CDR3 reads TGTGCCAGCTCACCACTCGGCGGAAGCAATCAGCCCCAGCATTTT.

V usage is TRBV29-1 and J usage is TRBJ2-1; TRBD2 agrees at 9 bases. Germline loops: CDR1 SQVTM, CDR2 ANQGSEA. This CDR3 has 14 residues. With V trimmed by 7 bases and J by 6 bases, 10 bases remained unmatched. The chain's CDR3 is CSGEERGVFNEQFF. The DNA for the CDR3 is TGCAGCGGCGAAGAGCGGGGGGTCTTCAATGAGCAGTTCTTC.

V gene TRBV27 combines with J gene TRBJ1-6, with D perhaps matching TRBD1 (6 bases). The CDR3 has 16 amino acids. Trimming left V 3 bases short and J 8 bases short, with 17 bases between. The V gene's germline CDR1 is MNHEY and CDR2 SMNVEV (reference sequence). The CDR3 DNA reads as TGTGCCAGCAGTTTGACCGGACAGACCACTTATTCACCCCTCCACTTT. It codes for CASSLTGQTTYSPLHF.

The chain is built from TRBV5-8 and TRBJ2-1, with TRBD2 matching over 9 bases. V was pared by 0 bases and J by 2 bases, with 0 bases of the junction left unmatched. The germline V gene encodes CDR1 SGHTS and CDR2 YDEGEE. CDR3 length equals 15 residues. Here the CDR3 DNA reads TGTGCCAGCAGCTTGGGACTAGCGGCCTACAATGAGCAGTTCTTC. It specifies CASSLGLAAYNEQFF.

This clone was recorded a few times. The DNA of the CDR3 is TGTGCCAGCAGCTCAGGGACAGGGGTGGTAGGCACTGAAGCTTTCTTT. Translation: CASSSGTGVVGTEAFF. The V gene is TRBV5-8, the J gene TRBJ1-1; 10 bases match TRBD1. CDR3 length: 16 residues. Germline values: CDR1 SGHTS, CDR2 YDEGEE. The junction had 9 bases not matched to a gene; V was cut back by 3 bases and J by 4 bases.

The chain uses TRBV19 and TRBJ1-4; D remains ambiguous. This CDR3 is 14 amino acids long. The germline V gene has CDR1 LNHDA and CDR2 SQIVND (reference sequence). V was trimmed by 3 bases and J by 6 bases, leaving 11 bases between them. CDR3 coding DNA: TGTGCCAGTAGTATGTACCTGGCCCATGAAAAACTGTTTTTT. Its protein product is CASSMYLAHEKLFF.

V usage is TRBV9 and J usage is TRBJ2-7, with D perhaps TRBD1 (7 bases). Germline lookup yields CDR1 SGDLS and CDR2 YYNGEE. V lost 3 bases to trimming and J lost 7 bases, with 11 bases between them. This CDR3 is 12 amino acids long. The CDR3 coding sequence is TGTGCCAGCAGCGGTCCAGGGGGGGAGCAGTACTTC. It yields the protein CASSGPGGEQYF.

The gene calls are TRBV10-1 and TRBJ1-1; 7 positions agree with TRBD1. This CDR3 comprises 14 residues. The V and J ends lost 6 bases and 0 bases, in that order; junction bases with no gene match: 4. Germline V gives CDR1 WNHNN, CDR2 SYGVQD (reference sequence). The CDR3 coding sequence is TGCGCCAGCAGGGAAGGACAGGTGAACACTGAAGCTTTCTTT. This sequence encodes CASREGQVNTEAFF.

The chain uses TRBV2 and TRBJ1-4; D might be TRBD1 (5 bases). This CDR3 is built from 13 residues. Germline V lookup: CDR1 SNHLY, CDR2 FYNNEI. In nucleotides, the CDR3 is TGTGCAGCCCGGGGCAGCGGGCCCGCCTTGGTTTTTTTT. Its protein is CAARGSGPALVFF.

This rearrangement joins TRBV12-3 or TRBV12-4 to TRBJ2-1; a possible D gene is TRBD1 (5 bases). This CDR3 has 12 amino acids. The V end lost 2 bases, the J end lost 8 bases, and 7 bases lay between the germline ends. The chain's CDR3 is CASSLRTYEQFF. Here the CDR3 DNA reads TGTGCCAGCAGTTTAAGGACATATGAGCAGTTCTTC.

The chain joins TRBV29-1 to TRBJ2-1; 10 bases line up with TRBD1. The V and J ends lost 6 bases and 3 bases, in that order; junction bases with no gene match: 5. Germline V gene data show CDR1 as SQVTM and CDR2 as ANQGSEA. This CDR3 contains 14 residues. The CDR3 DNA sequence: TGCAGCGTGCGGGACAGGGGCCTCTACAATGAGCAGTTCTTC. It codes for CSVRDRGLYNEQFF.